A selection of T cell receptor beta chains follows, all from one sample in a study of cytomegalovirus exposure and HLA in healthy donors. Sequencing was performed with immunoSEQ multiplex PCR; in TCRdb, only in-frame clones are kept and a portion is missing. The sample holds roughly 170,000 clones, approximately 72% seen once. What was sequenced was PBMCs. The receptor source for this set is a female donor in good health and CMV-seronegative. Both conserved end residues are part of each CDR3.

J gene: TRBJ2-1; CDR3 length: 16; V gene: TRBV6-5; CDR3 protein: CASSYSGTRPYNEQFF
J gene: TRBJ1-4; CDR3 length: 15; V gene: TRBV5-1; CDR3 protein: CASSPQGATNEKLFF
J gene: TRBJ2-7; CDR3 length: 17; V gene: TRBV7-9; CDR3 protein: CASSLPYQRDSSYEQYF
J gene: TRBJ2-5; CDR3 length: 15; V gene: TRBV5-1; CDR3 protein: CASSLLQGPQETQYF
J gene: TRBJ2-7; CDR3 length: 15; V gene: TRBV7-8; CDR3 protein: CASSPLATDSYEQYF
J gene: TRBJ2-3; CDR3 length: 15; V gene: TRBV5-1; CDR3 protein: CASSLEGLAGGRAYF
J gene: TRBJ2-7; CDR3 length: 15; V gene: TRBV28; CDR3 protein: CASSYAGASSYEQYF
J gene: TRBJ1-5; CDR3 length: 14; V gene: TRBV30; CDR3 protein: CAWSVGQGNQPQHF
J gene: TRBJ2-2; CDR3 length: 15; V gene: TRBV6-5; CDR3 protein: CASSYQGSGTGELFF
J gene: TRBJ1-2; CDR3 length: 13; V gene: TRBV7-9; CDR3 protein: CASSLRQVYGYTF
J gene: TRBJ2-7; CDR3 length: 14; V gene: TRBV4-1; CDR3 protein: CASSRGTFSYEQYF
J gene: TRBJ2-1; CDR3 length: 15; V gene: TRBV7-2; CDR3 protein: CASSFTGLHYNEQFF
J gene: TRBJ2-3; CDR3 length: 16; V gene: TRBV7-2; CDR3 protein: CASNPRRGGDTDTQYF
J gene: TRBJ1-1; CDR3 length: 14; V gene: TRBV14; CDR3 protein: CASSQKGRGTEAFF